This record concerns one T cell receptor beta chain sequence. Antigen: not known. Researchers ran the PCR with 60 Vbeta and 13 Jbeta primers. Assay: immunoSEQ multiplex PCR; the TCRdb copy retains only in-frame clones and omits some. The repertoire has approximately 130,000 clones, around 72% of them found once; the top ten carry around 4.2%. V trimming: 4 bases; J trimming: 6 bases; junction bases outside the gene matches: 12. Germline CDR1 LNHDA, CDR2 SQIVND (reference sequence). The CDR3 has 16 amino acids. This entry belongs to a study of cytomegalovirus exposure and HLA in healthy donors. Overall study results and limits: Compared with the roughly 700-donor mean, an Asian-associated ancestry cluster reportedly had fewer N-insertions, according to a later analysis. CMV antigen specificity of a few CMV-associated chains was confirmed in vitro. Researchers reported in a later analysis that a missense DCLRE1C variant was tied to TCR beta V- and J-gene trimming. A likely sequencing artifact accounted for one observed cluster of highly shared sequence variants.

The receptor was derived from a man aged 50-60 years in good health and CMV-seropositive. The sequenced material came from PBMCs. This rearrangement joins TRBV19 to TRBJ2-1; TRBD1 matches at 7 bases. CDR3 amino acids: CASSTGTVILTNEQFF. The CDR3 DNA is TGTGCCAGTAGTACGGGGACAGTCATCTTAACCAATGAGCAGTTCTTC. The full variable domain, with the rest looked up from reference TRBV19 and TRBJ2-1, is DGGITQSPKYLFRKEGQNVTLSCEQNLNHDAMYWYRQDPGQGLRLIYYSQIVNDFQKGDIAEGYSVSREKKESFPLTVTSAQKNPTAFYLCASSTGTVILTNEQFFGPGTRLTVL.